The sequence of this T cell receptor (beta chain) was determined in a study of cytomegalovirus exposure and HLA in healthy donors. Regarding this clone: Its antigen is still unknown.

The donors, nominally healthy at sampling, likely had unrecorded immune exposures. Study findings and constraints: When the data were analyzed later, several of the most significant clusters appeared to be linked to common viral pathogens. Indistinguishable V segments, including TRBV6-2 and TRBV6-3, were excluded.

Germline V CDR1 and CDR2: SEHNR, FQNEAQ (reference sequence). This CDR3 spans 15 amino acids. Trimming at V came to 5 bases and at J to 3 bases, leaving 6 bases not matched to a gene. Researchers ran the PCR with 60 Vbeta and 13 Jbeta primers. In the original workflow: A later analysis counted tens of millions of unique TCR beta chains, around 12 million shared. Sequencing used immunoSEQ multiplex PCR; TCRdb keeps in-frame clones, though not all of them. V, J and clone size derive from that table, while D and trimming were established from the DNA sequence. This table holds 55,000 to 85,000 clones, roughly 66% found once.

This TCR came from a woman between 50 and 59 years old in good health and CMV-seronegative. Sample: PBMCs. The chain carries TRBV7-9 and TRBJ2-7; 11 nucleotides align to TRBD2. The CDR3 DNA sequence: TGTGCCAGCAGCCCTACCACTAGCGGGAGCTACGAGCAGTACTTC. Translation: CASSPTTSGSYEQYF.